A selection of T cell receptor beta chains follows, all from one sample in a study of cytomegalovirus exposure and HLA in healthy donors. Clones were read by immunoSEQ multiplex PCR, and TCRdb kept only the in-frame ones, dropping some. The sample has more than 110,000 clones, more than 75% seen once; the top ten hold 2% to 3%. Sequencing input: PBMCs. The receptors here all came from a man in his fifties in good health and CMV-seronegative. The CDR3 runs from the conserved cysteine through the conserved F or W. A D gene is named only where the DNA matches it firmly. Clone size appears in some rows only: once, few, many, or a class for an expanded clone.

cdr3_length	clone_size	v_call	j_call	d_call	cdr3_aa	cdr3_nt
13	.	TRBV28	TRBJ1-2	.	CASRRTANYGYTF	TGTGCCAGCAGGCGGACAGCTAACTATGGCTACACCTTC
15	few	TRBV7-2	TRBJ2-3	TRBD1	CASSLGDRGSDTQYF	TGTGCCAGCAGTCTCGGGGACAGGGGATCAGATACGCAGTATTTT
16	.	TRBV7-9	TRBJ2-7	TRBD1	CASSSNTGTGLPEQYF	TGTGCCAGCAGCTCGAATACCGGGACAGGGCTCCCCGAGCAGTACTTC
22	.	TRBV4-1	TRBJ2-7	TRBD1	CASSQEASRGQASSRASYEQYF	TGCGCCAGCAGCCAAGAAGCGTCACGGGGACAGGCCTCCAGTCGGGCTTCCTACGAGCAGTACTTC
16	.	TRBV19	TRBJ1-5	TRBD1	CASSPQPGQGSQPQHF	TGTGCCAGTAGTCCTCAACCGGGACAGGGAAGTCAGCCCCAGCATTTT
17	.	TRBV5-4	TRBJ1-6	TRBD1	CASSSGTGRVNNSPLHF	TGTGCCAGCAGCTCCGGGACAGGGAGGGTCAATAATTCACCCCTCCACTTT
12	.	TRBV18	TRBJ2-7	.	CASSPTDYEQYF	TGTGCCAGCTCGCCGACAGACTACGAGCAGTACTTC
14	few	TRBV5-1	TRBJ2-7	TRBD1	CASSLRDRDDEQYF	TGCGCCAGCAGCCTCCGGGACAGGGATGACGAGCAGTACTTC
15	.	TRBV7-9	TRBJ1-5	.	CASSFGGAPRQPQHF	TGTGCCAGCAGCTTCGGAGGAGCCCCTCGGCAGCCCCAGCATTTT
15	.	TRBV19	TRBJ2-1	.	CATKARGVVGNEQFF	TGTGCCACCAAGGCCAGGGGGGTGGTAGGCAATGAGCAGTTCTTC
13	once	TRBV7-8	TRBJ2-7	TRBD2	CASSFSREREQYF	TGTGCCAGCAGCTTCTCGCGGGAGAGGGAGCAGTACTTC
10	.	TRBV20-1	TRBJ1-2	.	CSAYTGIHTF	TGCAGTGCTTACACAGGGATCCACACCTTC
14	.	TRBV9	TRBJ1-6	TRBD1	CASRTGLDNSPLHF	TGTGCCAGCAGGACAGGGTTGGATAATTCACCCCTCCACTTT
14	.	TRBV5-1	TRBJ2-5	.	CASSLAQMRETQYF	TGCGCCAGCAGCTTGGCCCAGATGAGGGAGACCCAGTACTTC
15	.	TRBV19	TRBJ1-4	.	CASSTTTGTNEKLFF	TGTGCCAGTAGCACTACCACAGGGACTAATGAAAAACTGTTTTTT
15	.	TRBV5-1	TRBJ2-7	TRBD1	CASSPGQGTFYEQYF	TGCGCCAGCAGCCCGGGACAGGGGACTTTTTACGAGCAGTACTTC